Below, 8 T cell receptor beta chains from the same sample are listed, as sequenced in a study of cytomegalovirus exposure and HLA in healthy donors (dated by TCRdb to about 2017). Libraries were prepared through the immunoSEQ multiplex PCR assay. For the multiplex PCR, a mixture combining 60 forward primers for TCR Vbeta segments and 13 reverse primers for TCR Jbeta segments was used. The immuneACCESS repertoire file appears here via TCRdb, limited to in-frame rearrangements. These files lack a portion of the clones; in checked studies, under half of the deficit traces to unresolved V genes, and the cause of the others is not known. Counted in this sample were under 200,000 clones; 79% of them appeared once. The ten largest clonotypes hold about 2.5% of the sample. The material sequenced was PBMCs. The receptor set was obtained from a woman in her fifties or sixties in good health and CMV-seronegative.

The chain is built from TRBV7-8 and TRBJ1-2; D unresolved. Trimming cost V 1 base and J 7 bases, with 10 bases left between them. The germline CDR1 and CDR2 sequences are SGHVS and FQNEAQ. This CDR3 region has 13 residues. The CDR3 protein is CASSLEPEGGYTF. The CDR3, as DNA: TGTGCCAGCAGCTTAGAGCCGGAGGGTGGCTACACCTTC.

V and J are TRBV9 and TRBJ2-1; tentative D call: TRBD2 (5 bases). The CDR3 length is 13 residues. Germline assignment: CDR1 SGDLS and CDR2 YYNGEE. Trimming took off 4 bases at V and 10 bases at J, with 15 bases between the two ends. The CDR3 DNA is TGTGCCAGCAGCTTGAATGGAGGTGGCGAGCAGTTCTTC. Its protein is CASSLNGGGEQFF. The complete variable domain, with remaining parts taken from reference TRBV9 and TRBJ2-1, reads DSGVTQTPKHLITATGQRVTLRCSPRSGDLSVYWYQQSLDQGLQFLIQYYNGEERAKGNILERFSAQQFPDLHSELNLSSLELGDSALYFCASSLNGGGEQFFGPGTRLTVL.

The V and J genes are TRBV18 and TRBJ1-1, with D perhaps matching TRBD1 (5 bases). This CDR3 is 15 amino acids long. Per the germline V gene, CDR1 is KGHSH and CDR2 is LQKENI. Deletions cut 6 bases from V and 0 bases from J, with 14 bases between. The CDR3 DNA is TGTGCCAGCTCCCCAGGGAGAGGAATGAACACTGAAGCTTTCTTT. Translation: CASSPGRGMNTEAFF.

The chain uses TRBV15 and TRBJ2-3; D is unresolved. The CDR3 is made up of 11 amino acids. The ends were cut back, 1 base at V and 6 bases at J, with 2 bases in the middle. The germline gives CDR1 LNHNV, CDR2 YYDKDF (reference sequence). This chain's CDR3 is CATSRADTQYF. The CDR3 DNA follows: TGTGCCACCAGCAGAGCGGATACGCAGTATTTT. Based on the CDR3 plus reference TRBV15 and TRBJ2-3, the full variable domain is DAMVIQNPRYQVTQFGKPVTLSCSQTLNHNVMYWYQQKSSQAPKLLFHYYDKDFNNEADTPDNFQSRRPNTSFCFLDIRSPGLGDTAMYLCATSRADTQYFGPGTRLTVL.

This sequence joins TRBV29-1 and TRBJ2-5; TRBD1 matches at 8 bases. The ends lost 7 bases at V and 2 bases at J; junction bases unmatched: 6. This CDR3 region has 13 residues. Germline V gene sequence: CDR1 SQVTM, CDR2 ANQGSEA. The CDR3 region is CSGGGTGQETQYF. CDR3 DNA sequence: TGCAGCGGTGGGGGGACAGGACAAGAGACCCAGTACTTC.

J is TRBJ2-1 and V is TRBV15; 7 bases line up with TRBD1. The V gene end was trimmed by 1 base and the J gene end by 0 bases; junction bases not matched to a gene: 0. The CDR3 has 15 amino acids. CDR1 and CDR2 from the germline V gene are LNHNV and YYDKDF (reference sequence). The CDR3 coding sequence is TGTGCCACCAGCAGAGGGACAGGCTCCTACAATGAGCAGTTCTTC. Amino acids: CATSRGTGSYNEQFF.

In DNA form, the CDR3 reads TGCGCCAGCAGCCAAGATAAGCAGGGGGCGAACACCGGGGAGCTGTTTTTT. It specifies CASSQDKQGANTGELFF. The chain is built from TRBV4-1 and TRBJ2-2; 7 bases match TRBD1. Germline V lookup: CDR1 MGHRA, CDR2 YSYEKL. V lost 0 bases, J lost 0 bases, and 4 bases stayed unmatched. The CDR3 has 17 residues.

The chain joins TRBV29-1 to TRBJ2-2; perhaps TRBD2 as D (7 bases). The germline CDR1 and CDR2 sequences are SQVTM and ANQGSEA. V gave up 6 bases and J gave up 1 base, with 12 bases separating them. CDR3 size: 14 residues. The CDR3 spells CSVGRGGNTGELFF. The CDR3 DNA is TGCAGCGTGGGGAGGGGGGGGAACACCGGGGAGCTGTTTTTT.